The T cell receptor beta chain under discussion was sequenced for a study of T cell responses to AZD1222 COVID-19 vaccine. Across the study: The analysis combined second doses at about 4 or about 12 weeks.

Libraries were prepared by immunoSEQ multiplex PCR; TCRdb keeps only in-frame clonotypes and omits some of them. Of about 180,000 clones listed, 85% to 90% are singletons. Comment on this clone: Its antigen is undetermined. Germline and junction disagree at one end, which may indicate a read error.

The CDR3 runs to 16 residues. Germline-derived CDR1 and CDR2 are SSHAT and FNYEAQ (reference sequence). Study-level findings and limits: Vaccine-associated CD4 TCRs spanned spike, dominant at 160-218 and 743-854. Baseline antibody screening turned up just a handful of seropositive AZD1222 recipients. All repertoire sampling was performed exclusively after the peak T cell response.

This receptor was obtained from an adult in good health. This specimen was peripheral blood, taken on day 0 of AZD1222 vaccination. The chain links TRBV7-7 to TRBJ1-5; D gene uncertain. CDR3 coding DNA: TGTGCTAGCAGCTTAGCGTACAGATATAGCAATCAGCCCCAGCATTTT. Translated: CASSLAYRYSNQPQHF.